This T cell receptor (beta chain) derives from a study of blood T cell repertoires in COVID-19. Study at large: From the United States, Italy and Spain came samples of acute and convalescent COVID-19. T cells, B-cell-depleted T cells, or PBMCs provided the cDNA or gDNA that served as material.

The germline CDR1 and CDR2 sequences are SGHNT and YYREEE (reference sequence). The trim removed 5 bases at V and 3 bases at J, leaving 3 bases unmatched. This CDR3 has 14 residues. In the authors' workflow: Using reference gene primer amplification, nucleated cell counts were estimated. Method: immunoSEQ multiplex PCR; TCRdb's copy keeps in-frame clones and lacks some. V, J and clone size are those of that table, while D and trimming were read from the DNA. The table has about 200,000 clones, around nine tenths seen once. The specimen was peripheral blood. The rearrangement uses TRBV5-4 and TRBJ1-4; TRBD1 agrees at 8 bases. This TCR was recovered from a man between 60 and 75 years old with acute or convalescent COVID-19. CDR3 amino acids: CASSPDRANEKLFF. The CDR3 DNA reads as TGTGCCAGCAGTCCGGACAGGGCTAATGAAAAACTGTTTTTT.